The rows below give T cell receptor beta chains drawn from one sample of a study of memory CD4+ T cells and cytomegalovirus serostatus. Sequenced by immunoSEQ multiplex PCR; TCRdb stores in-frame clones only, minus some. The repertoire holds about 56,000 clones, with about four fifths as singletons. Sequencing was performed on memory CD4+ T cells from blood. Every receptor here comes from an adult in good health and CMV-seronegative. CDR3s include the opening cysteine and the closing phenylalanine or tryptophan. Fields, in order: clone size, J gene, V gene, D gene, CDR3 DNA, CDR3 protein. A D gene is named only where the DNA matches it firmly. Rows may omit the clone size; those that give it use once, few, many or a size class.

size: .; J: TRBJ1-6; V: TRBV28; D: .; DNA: TGTGCCAGCACCTCAGGACTCTCCTATAATTCACCCCTCCACTTT; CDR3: CASTSGLSYNSPLHF
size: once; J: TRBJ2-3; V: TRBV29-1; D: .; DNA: TGCAGCGCTGGGGCCATAAGGGATACGCAGTATTTT; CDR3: CSAGAIRDTQYF
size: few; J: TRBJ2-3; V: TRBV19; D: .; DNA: TGTGCCAGTAGTCCTAATACAGGGTTCACAGATACGCAGTATTTT; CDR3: CASSPNTGFTDTQYF
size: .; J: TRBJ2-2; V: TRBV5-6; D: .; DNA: TGTGCCAGCAGCTTGGGTCAGGGATACACCGGGGAGCTGTTTTTT; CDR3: CASSLGQGYTGELFF
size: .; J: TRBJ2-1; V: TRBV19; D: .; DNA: TGTGCCAGTAGGTCCCTCTCCCATTACAATGAGCAGTTCTTC; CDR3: CASRSLSHYNEQFF
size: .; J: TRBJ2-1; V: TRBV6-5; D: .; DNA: TGTGCCAGCAGTTATGGGAGGGGCAGGGGGCGTAATGAGCAGTTCTTC; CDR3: CASSYGRGRGRNEQFF
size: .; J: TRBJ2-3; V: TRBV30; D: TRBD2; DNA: TGTGCCTTTAGACTAGCGGTGAAACGAGATACGCAGTATTTT; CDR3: CAFRLAVKRDTQYF
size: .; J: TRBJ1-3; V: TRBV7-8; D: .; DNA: TGTGCCAGCACCTCCGGGACTACTCGAAACACCATATATTTT; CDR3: CASTSGTTRNTIYF
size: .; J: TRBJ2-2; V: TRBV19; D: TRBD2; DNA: TGTGCCAGTCGTGGACTAGCGGGGAACACCGGGGAGCTGTTTTTT; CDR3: CASRGLAGNTGELFF
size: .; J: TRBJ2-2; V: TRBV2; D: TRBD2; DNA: TGTGCCAGCACCGGGACTAGCGGGGCGAACACCGGGGAGCTGTTTTTT; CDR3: CASTGTSGANTGELFF
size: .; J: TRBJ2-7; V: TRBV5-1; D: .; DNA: TGCGCCAGCAGCCTGCCCCACAGACCCTACGAGCAGTACTTC; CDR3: CASSLPHRPYEQYF
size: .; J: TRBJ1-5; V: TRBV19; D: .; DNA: TGTGCCAGTAGTTTTTCAGGGTCTAATCAGCCCCAGCATTTT; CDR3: CASSFSGSNQPQHF
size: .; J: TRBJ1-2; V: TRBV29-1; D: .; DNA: TGCAGCGTTGAAGCGACAGTGGGGGGTGGCTACACCTTC; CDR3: CSVEATVGGGYTF
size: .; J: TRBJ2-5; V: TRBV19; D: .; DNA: TGTGCCAGTAGTGGCAGCCAAGAGACCCAGTACTTC; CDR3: CASSGSQETQYF
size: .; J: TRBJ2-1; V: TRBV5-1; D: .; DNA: TGCGCCAGCAGCTTAAGACTGGACAATGAGCAGTTCTTC; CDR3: CASSLRLDNEQFF
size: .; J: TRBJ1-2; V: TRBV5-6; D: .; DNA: TGTGCCAGCAGCTTGGTTCAGGTTAACTATGGCTACACCTTC; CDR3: CASSLVQVNYGYTF
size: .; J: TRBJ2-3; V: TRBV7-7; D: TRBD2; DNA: TGTGCTAGCTCCCCGGTAGCGGGACCCACAGATACGCAGTATTTT; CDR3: CASSPVAGPTDTQYF
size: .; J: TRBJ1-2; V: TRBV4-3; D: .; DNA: TGCGCCAGCAGCCAAGTGGGAGGGCGAAGAAACTATGGCTACACCTTC; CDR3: CASSQVGGRRNYGYTF
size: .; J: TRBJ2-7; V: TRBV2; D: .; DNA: TGTGCCAGCAGTGACGTAGGTTTGGTCGAGCAGTACTTC; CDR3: CASSDVGLVEQYF
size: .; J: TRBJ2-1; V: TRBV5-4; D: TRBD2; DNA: TGTGCCAGCAGCCTACCGGGGGGGGTTTCAGGCAATGAGCAGTTCTTC; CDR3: CASSLPGGVSGNEQFF
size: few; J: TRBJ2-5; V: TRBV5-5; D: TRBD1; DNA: TGTGCCAGCAGCAGAGGGTTACAGGGGGAAGAGACCCAGTACTTC; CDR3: CASSRGLQGEETQYF
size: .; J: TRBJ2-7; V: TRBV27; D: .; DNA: TGTGCCAGCAGTTCCCAGGCGGGGGCCGCCTACGAGCAGTACTTC; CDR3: CASSSQAGAAYEQYF
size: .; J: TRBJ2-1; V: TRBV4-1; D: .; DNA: TGCGCCAGCAGCCAAGTCAGCGAGGCGGGGGCCCCGACTTACAATGAGCAGTTCTTC; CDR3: CASSQVSEAGAPTYNEQFF
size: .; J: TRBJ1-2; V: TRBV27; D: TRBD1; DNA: TGTGCCAGCCGCGAGGGGGCGAATGGCTACACCTTC; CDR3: CASREGANGYTF
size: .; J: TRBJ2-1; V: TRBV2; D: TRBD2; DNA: TGTGCCAGCAGTGATCCCGGGGGGGCCCCGGGCAATGAGCAGTTCTTC; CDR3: CASSDPGGAPGNEQFF
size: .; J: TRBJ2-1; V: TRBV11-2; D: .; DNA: TGTGCCAGCACCTACGGCGCGGGGAGCTCCTACAATGAGCAGTTCTTC; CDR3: CASTYGAGSSYNEQFF
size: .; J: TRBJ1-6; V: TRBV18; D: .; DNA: TGTGCCAGCTCACAGGTGGGGGAACAACTCCACTTT; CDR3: CASSQVGEQLHF
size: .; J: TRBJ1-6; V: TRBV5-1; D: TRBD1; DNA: TGCGCCAGCACAAGGACAGGGGGCAGTTCACCCCTCCACTTT; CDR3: CASTRTGGSSPLHF
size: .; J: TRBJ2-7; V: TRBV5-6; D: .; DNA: TGTGCCAGCAGTAGCGGACCCTCCTACGAGCAGTACTTC; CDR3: CASSSGPSYEQYF
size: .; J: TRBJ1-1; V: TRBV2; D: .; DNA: TGTGCCAGCAGTGAGAGCCAGGGATTAGGCACTGAAGCTTTCTTT; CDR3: CASSESQGLGTEAFF
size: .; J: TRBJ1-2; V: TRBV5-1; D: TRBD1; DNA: TGCGCCAGCAGCGTCGGACAGGGTAATGGCTACACCTTC; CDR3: CASSVGQGNGYTF
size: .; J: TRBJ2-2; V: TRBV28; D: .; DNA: TGTGCCAGCAGTTTAAGGGTGTACAGCCATACCGGGGAGCTGTTTTTT; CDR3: CASSLRVYSHTGELFF
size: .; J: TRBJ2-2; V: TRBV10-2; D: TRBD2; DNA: TGCGCCAGCAGTGATTGGCGGGGGGGCCCCGGGGAGCTGTTTTTT; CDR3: CASSDWRGGPGELFF
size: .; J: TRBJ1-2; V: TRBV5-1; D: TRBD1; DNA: TGCGCCAGCAGCTTAATAGACAGGGCTCACTATGGCTACACCTTC; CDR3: CASSLIDRAHYGYTF
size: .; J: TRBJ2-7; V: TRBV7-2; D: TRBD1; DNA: TGTGCCAGCAGCTTACAGGGGGCCTACGAGCAGTACTTC; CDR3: CASSLQGAYEQYF
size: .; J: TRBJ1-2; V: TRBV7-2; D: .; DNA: TGTGCCAGCAGCTCAGGGGATGGCTACACCTTC; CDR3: CASSSGDGYTF
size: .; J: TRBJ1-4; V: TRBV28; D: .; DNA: TGTGCCAGCAGAACACCCGACAAGCATAATGAAAAACTGTTTTTT; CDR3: CASRTPDKHNEKLFF
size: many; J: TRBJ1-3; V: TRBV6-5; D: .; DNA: TGTGCCAGCATAGCACCCGGGGTGAACACCATATATTTT; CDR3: CASIAPGVNTIYF
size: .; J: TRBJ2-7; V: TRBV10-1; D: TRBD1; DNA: TGCGCCAGCGGGGACAGGGGGCCCTACGAGCAGTACTTC; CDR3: CASGDRGPYEQYF
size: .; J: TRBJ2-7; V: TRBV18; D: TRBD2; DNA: TGTGCCAGCTCCCTCCGGACTAGCGGGGGTCAATACGAGCAGTACTTC; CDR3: CASSLRTSGGQYEQYF
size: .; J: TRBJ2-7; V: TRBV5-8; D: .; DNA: TGTGCCAGCAGACGTACAGGGTACGAGCAGTACTTC; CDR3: CASRRTGYEQYF
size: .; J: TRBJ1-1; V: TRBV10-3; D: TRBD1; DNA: TGTGCCATCAGTGGCGGACAGGGAATGGGCACTGAAGCTTTCTTT; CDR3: CAISGGQGMGTEAFF
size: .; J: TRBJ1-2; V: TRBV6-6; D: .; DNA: TGTGCCAGCAGTTACTCGGTCGGAACCTATGGCTACACCTTC; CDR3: CASSYSVGTYGYTF
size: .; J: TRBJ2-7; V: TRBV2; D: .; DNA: TGTGCCAGCAGTATCCGGGACGATCCTACGAATGGGCAGTACTTC; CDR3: CASSIRDDPTNGQYF
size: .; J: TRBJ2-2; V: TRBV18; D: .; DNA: TGTGCCAGCTCACCACTCCGGAACACCGGGGAGCTGTTTTTT; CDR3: CASSPLRNTGELFF
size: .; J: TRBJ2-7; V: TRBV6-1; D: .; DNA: TGTGCCAGCAGAAAGGAGGGAGCCTACGAGCAGTACTTC; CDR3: CASRKEGAYEQYF
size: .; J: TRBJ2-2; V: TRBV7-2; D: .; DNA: TGTGCCAGCAAACTAGGGGTGGCCGGGGAGCTGTTTTTT; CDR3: CASKLGVAGELFF
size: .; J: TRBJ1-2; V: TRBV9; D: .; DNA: TGTGCCAGCAGCGTAGGGCCGGACACTACTAACTATGGCTACACCTTC; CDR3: CASSVGPDTTNYGYTF
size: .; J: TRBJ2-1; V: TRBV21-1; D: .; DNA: TGTGCCAGCAGCAAGACGCCGGGACAGGTTTTACCCTACAATGAGCAGTTCTTC; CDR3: CASSKTPGQVLPYNEQFF
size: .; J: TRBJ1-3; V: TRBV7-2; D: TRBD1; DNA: TGTGCCAGCAGCCGGGACAGGGGTTCTGGAAACACCATATATTTT; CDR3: CASSRDRGSGNTIYF
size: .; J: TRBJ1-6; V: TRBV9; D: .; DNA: TGTGCCAGCAGCGTAGCTGAGGGGGGCAGATCACCCCTCCACTTT; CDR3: CASSVAEGGRSPLHF
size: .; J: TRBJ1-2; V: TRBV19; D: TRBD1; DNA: TGTGCCACCCTCCGGACAGGGGGCATGAGTTATGGCTACACCTTC; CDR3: CATLRTGGMSYGYTF
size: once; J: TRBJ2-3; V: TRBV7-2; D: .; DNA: TGTGCCAGCAGCTCGGACATCGGCACAGATACGCAGTATTTT; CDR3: CASSSDIGTDTQYF
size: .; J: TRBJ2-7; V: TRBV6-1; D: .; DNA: TGTGCCAGCAGACAGGGTGTGTGGGAGCAGTACTTC; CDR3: CASRQGVWEQYF
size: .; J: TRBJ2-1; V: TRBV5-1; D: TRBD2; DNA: TGCGCCAGCAGCGAAAGTAGCGGGCTTACCTACAATGAGCAGTTCTTC; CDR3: CASSESSGLTYNEQFF
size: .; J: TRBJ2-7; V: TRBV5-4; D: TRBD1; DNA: TGTGCCAGCAGCACAGGACAGGGGGAACGGACGGGCGAGCAGTACTTC; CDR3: CASSTGQGERTGEQYF